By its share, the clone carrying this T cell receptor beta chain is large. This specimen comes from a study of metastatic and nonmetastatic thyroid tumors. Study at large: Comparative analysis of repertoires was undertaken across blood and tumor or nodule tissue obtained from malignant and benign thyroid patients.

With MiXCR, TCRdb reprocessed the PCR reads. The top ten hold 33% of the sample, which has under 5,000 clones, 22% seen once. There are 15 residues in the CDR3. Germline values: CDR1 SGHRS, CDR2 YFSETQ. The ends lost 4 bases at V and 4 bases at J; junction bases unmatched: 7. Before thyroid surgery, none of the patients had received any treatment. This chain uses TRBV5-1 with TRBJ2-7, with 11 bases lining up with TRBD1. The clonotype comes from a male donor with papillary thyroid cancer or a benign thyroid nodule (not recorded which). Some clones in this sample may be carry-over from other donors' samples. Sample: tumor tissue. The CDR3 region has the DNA TGCGCCAGCAGCCAGGACAGGGGGCCTGTGTACGAGCAGTACTTC. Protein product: CASSQDRGPVYEQYF.